A single sample is the source of the 17 T cell receptor beta chains below, sequenced in a study of molecular identifiers for immune sequencing clone quantification. Each CDR3 protein gets one entry after TCRdb re-called the PCR reads with MiXCR. The sample comprises about 500,000 distinct CDR3 sequences, around 23% of which are singletons, and over 0.6% rests with the top ten. Sequenced input: naive CD8+ T cells from blood, with Jurkat cell RNA spiked in. Subset: FACS-sorted CD8+CD4-CCR7+CD45RA+ naive T cells. These receptors were collected from a human donor in good health. Some libraries in this study had Jurkat cell RNA spiked in.

To note about this clonotype: This likely comes from a read error, as the CDR3 has no conserved phenylalanine or tryptophan at its end. The gene calls are TRBV7-9 and TRBJ2-7, with a tentative D call TRBD2 (6 bases). Germline V lookup: CDR1 SEHNR, CDR2 FQNEAQ (reference sequence). Trimming pared 4 bases from V and 2 bases from J, leaving 12 bases between. This CDR3 spans 14 amino acids. Written as DNA, the CDR3 is TGTGCCAGCAGCTCCCTTAGCGGAACCTACGAGCAGTACCTC. Protein: CASSSLSGTYEQYL.

Only a few counts were recorded for this clonotype. V is TRBV11-2 and J is TRBJ1-1, with D unclear. Germline V gives CDR1 SGHAT, CDR2 FQNNGV. This CDR3 has 12 residues. V was cut by 5 bases and J by 6 bases, with 10 bases left in between. CDR3 loop: CASSPFVAEAFF. In DNA form, the CDR3 reads TGTGCCAGCAGCCCGTTTGTCGCTGAAGCTTTCTTT.

Regarding this clonotype: A much larger clone lies one base from this, so it may be a read error. The CDR3 DNA reads as TGTGCCACAAGCGGGAGGGCCGGGTACGAGCAGTACTTC. Translation: CATSGRAGYEQYF. The genes are TRBV28 and TRBJ2-7, with 10 bases that match TRBD2. The CDR3 loop spans 13 amino acids. Germline V gives CDR1 MDHEN, CDR2 SYDVKM. V was pared by 10 bases and J by 4 bases, with 7 bases of the junction left unmatched.

This clonotype has a handful of counts. This chain connects TRBV2 to TRBJ1-2; unclear D gene. The CDR3 has 15 residues. The germline V gene encodes CDR1 SNHLY and CDR2 FYNNEI. Between the trimmed V and J ends, which lost 4 bases and 0 bases, there was a span of 12 bases. The CDR3 DNA follows: TGTGCCAGCAGTGGGCAGCTTGATCCTAACTATGGCTACACCTTC. Protein sequence: CASSGQLDPNYGYTF.

This clonotype has at least ten counts. The V call is TRBV4-1, the J call TRBJ1-1; TRBD1 matches 7 bases. CDR1 is MGHRA, CDR2 YSYEKL, per germline. Trimming at V came to 4 bases and at J to 0 bases, leaving 8 bases not matched to a gene. The CDR3 is 16 residues long. CDR3 residues: CASSLDRDEVNTEAFF. The CDR3 region has the DNA TGCGCCAGCAGCCTCGACAGGGATGAGGTGAACACTGAAGCTTTCTTT.

This clonotype has just a few counts. This chain joins TRBV5-1 and TRBJ2-1; TRBD1 matches at 12 bases. Looked up from germline, CDR1 is SGHRS and CDR2 is YFSETQ. CDR3 length: 15 amino acids. With 4 bases clipped from V and 6 bases from J, the junction kept 5 bases outside the gene matches. CDR3 sequence (DNA): TGCGCCAGCAGCGCCCCGGGACAGGGGGCCAATGAGCAGTTCTTC. This translates into CASSAPGQGANEQFF.

The J gene is TRBJ2-7, the V gene TRBV4-1; 8 bases match TRBD2. V lost 1 base and J lost 2; bases outside the gene matches: 7. The germline V gene has CDR1 MGHRA and CDR2 YSYEKL. The length of the CDR3 is 16 residues. The CDR3 loop reads CASSQVTAGVPYEQYF. CDR3 bases: TGCGCCAGCAGCCAAGTTACAGCGGGGGTCCCCTACGAGCAGTACTTC.

This clonotype was found a few times. The chain uses TRBV6-4 and TRBJ1-5; D gene ambiguous. The CDR3 consists of 14 residues. V lost 6 bases and J 4 bases, leaving 13 bases between the germline ends. CDR1 is MRHNA, CDR2 SNTAGT, per germline. CDR3 nucleotides: TGTGCCAGCAGGTGGACGACGGAAAATCAGCCCCAGCATTTT. It yields the protein CASRWTTENQPQHF.

This clonotype was counted only a few times. The genes are TRBV7-9 and TRBJ2-5; TRBD1 is a possible D gene (5 bases). Germline loops: CDR1 SEHNR, CDR2 FQNEAQ (reference sequence). Deletions cut 5 bases from V and 7 bases from J, with 20 bases between. The CDR3 consists of 15 residues. The CDR3 sequence: CASSKGPRVSGTQYF. The CDR3 DNA reads TGTGCCAGCAGCAAGGGGCCCAGGGTCTCGGGGACCCAGTACTTC.

The chain employs TRBV12-3 or TRBV12-4 and TRBJ1-1; D not certain. Trimming took off 7 bases at V and 4 bases at J, with 19 bases between the two ends. This CDR3 comprises 15 residues. The CDR3 spells CASIEKDSPTTEAFF. As DNA, the CDR3 is TGTGCCAGCATTGAGAAGGACTCCCCGACCACTGAAGCTTTCTTT.

This clonotype came up many times. V usage is TRBV29-1 and J usage is TRBJ2-7; D is undetermined. This CDR3 has 10 residues. CDR1 and CDR2 from the germline V gene are SQVTM and ANQGSEA. With 7 bases removed from V and 3 bases from J, the gap between germline ends came to 7 bases. CDR3 sequence: CSAVGYEQYF. The CDR3 DNA is TGCAGCGCTGTCGGCTACGAGCAGTACTTC.

This clonotype was seen many times. The gene calls are TRBV7-9 and TRBJ2-7; 10 bases fit TRBD1. This CDR3 spans 17 amino acids. Germline-derived CDR1 and CDR2 are SEHNR and FQNEAQ (reference sequence). Unmatched junction bases numbered 9, after V lost 4 bases and J lost 0 bases. In DNA form, the CDR3 reads TGTGCCAGCAGCTCCCGGGACAGGGGTAACTCCTCCTACGAGCAGTACTTC. Its translation: CASSSRDRGNSSYEQYF.

The rearrangement links TRBV14 to TRBJ2-2, with 9 bases identical to TRBD2. Germline V CDR1 and CDR2: SGHDN, FVKESK. With 0 bases clipped from V and 5 bases from J, the junction kept 10 bases outside the gene matches. This CDR3 contains 18 residues. In DNA, the CDR3 is TGTGCCAGCAGCCAAGAAGTGGTAGCGGGAGAGGGTACCGGGGAGCTGTTTTTT. Protein: CASSQEVVAGEGTGELFF.

To note about this clonotype: Since the CDR3 does not end with the conserved phenylalanine or tryptophan, this likely comes from a read error. The chain recombines TRBV6-2 or TRBV6-3 with TRBJ2-3; D possibly uses TRBD1 or TRBD2 (5 bases each). Per germline, CDR1 MNHEY and CDR2 SVGEGT. This CDR3 spans 16 amino acids. V lost 5 bases and J 3 bases, leaving 18 bases between the germline ends. CDR3 loop: CASSQMQGEETDTQYI. CDR3 sequence (DNA): TGTGCCAGCAGTCAAATGCAGGGAGAGGAGACAGATACGCAGTATATT.

This clonotype was seen more than once but under ten times. The chain recombines TRBV12-3 or TRBV12-4 with TRBJ2-7; weak D call: TRBD1 (5 bases). V was pared by 6 bases and J by 4 bases, with 13 bases between. This CDR3 spans 13 amino acids. The CDR3 nucleotides are TGTGCCAGCAGCCCTCTCCAGGGTTACGAGCAGTACTTC. It yields the protein CASSPLQGYEQYF.

This rearrangement joins TRBV7-6 to TRBJ1-1; D gene unclear. The V end lost 0 bases, the J end lost 4 bases, and 12 bases lay between the germline ends. CDR1 SGHVS and CDR2 FNYEAQ come from the germline V gene. The CDR3 sequence is 15 residues long. The CDR3 spells CASSLALGSGTEAFF. In DNA, the CDR3 is TGTGCCAGCAGCTTAGCTTTGGGGTCGGGCACTGAAGCTTTCTTT.

This clonotype was counted between two and nine times. The chain recombines TRBV7-9 with TRBJ2-1, with a possible D match to TRBD2 (6 bases). Trimming cost V 5 bases and J 8 bases, with 13 bases left between them. Per germline, CDR1 SEHNR and CDR2 FQNEAQ (reference sequence). CDR3 length: 13 residues. CDR3 sequence (DNA): TGTGCCAGCAGCCAACTAGCTTTCGATGAGCAGTTCTTC. It yields the protein CASSQLAFDEQFF.